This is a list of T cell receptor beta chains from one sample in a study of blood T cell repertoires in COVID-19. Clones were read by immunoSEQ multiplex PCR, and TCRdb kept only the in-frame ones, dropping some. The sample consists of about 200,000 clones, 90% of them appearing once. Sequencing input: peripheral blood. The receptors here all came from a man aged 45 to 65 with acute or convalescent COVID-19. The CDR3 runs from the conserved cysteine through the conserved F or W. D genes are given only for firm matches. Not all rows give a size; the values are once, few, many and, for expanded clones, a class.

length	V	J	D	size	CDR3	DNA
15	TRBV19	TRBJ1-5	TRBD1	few	CASVTGTGRNQPQHF	TGTGCCAGTGTGACCGGGACAGGGCGCAATCAGCCCCAGCATTTT
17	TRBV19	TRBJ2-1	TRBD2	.	CASSIEFSGMAYNEQFF	TGTGCCAGTAGTATAGAGTTTAGCGGGATGGCCTACAATGAGCAGTTCTTC
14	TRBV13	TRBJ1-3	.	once	CASSLRGSGNTIYF	TGTGCCAGCAGCTTACGGGGCTCTGGAAACACCATATATTTT
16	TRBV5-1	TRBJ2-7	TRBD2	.	CASSLGPRGSPYEQYF	TGCGCCAGCAGCTTGGGGCCTCGCGGGAGTCCCTACGAGCAGTACTTC
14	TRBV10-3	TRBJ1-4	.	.	CAISAGATNEKLFF	TGTGCCATCAGTGCAGGGGCAACTAATGAAAAACTGTTTTTT
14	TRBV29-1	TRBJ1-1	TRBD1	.	CSAMTGGLNTEAFF	TGCAGCGCGATGACAGGGGGTTTGAACACTGAAGCTTTCTTT
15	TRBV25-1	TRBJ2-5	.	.	CASSLPLQGVETQYF	TGTGCCAGCAGTCTACCCTTACAAGGAGTAGAGACCCAGTACTTC
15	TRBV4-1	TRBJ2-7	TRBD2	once	CASSQGTSGRYEQYF	TGCGCCAGCAGCCAAGGGACTAGCGGGAGATACGAGCAGTACTTC
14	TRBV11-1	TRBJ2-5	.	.	CASSFERSAETQYF	TGTGCCAGCAGCTTCGAGAGGTCCGCAGAGACCCAGTACTTC
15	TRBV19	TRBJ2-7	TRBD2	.	CASSRGTSGSYEQYF	TGTGCCAGTAGTAGAGGGACTAGCGGATCTTACGAGCAGTACTTC
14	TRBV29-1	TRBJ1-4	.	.	CSVGTGIITEKLFF	TGCAGCGTTGGTACAGGGATAATCACCGAAAAACTGTTTTTT
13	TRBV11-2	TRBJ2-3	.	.	CASTRGVTDTQYF	TGTGCCAGCACCCGCGGAGTCACAGATACGCAGTATTTT
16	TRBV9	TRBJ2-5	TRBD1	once	CASYLGQGRDQETQYF	TGTGCCAGCTATCTGGGACAGGGGAGAGACCAAGAGACCCAGTACTTC
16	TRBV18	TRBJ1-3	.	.	CASSPPPGKSGNTIYF	TGTGCCAGCTCACCACCGCCAGGGAAATCTGGAAACACCATATATTTT
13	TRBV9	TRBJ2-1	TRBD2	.	CASSVGTSVEQFF	TGTGCCAGCAGCGTCGGGACTAGCGTTGAGCAGTTCTTC
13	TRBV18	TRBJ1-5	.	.	CASSPSGDQPQHF	TGTGCCAGCTCACCTTCGGGGGATCAGCCCCAGCATTTT